The 21 T cell receptor beta chains below come from one sample, sequenced in a study of blood T cell repertoires in COVID-19. TCRdb keeps only in-frame clones here, not all; method: immunoSEQ multiplex PCR. The data contain just over 150,000 clones, about 80% of them singletons. The sample consisted of peripheral blood. Every receptor here comes from a man in his sixties with acute or convalescent COVID-19.

This sequence joins TRBV9 and TRBJ2-7, with 7 nucleotides matching TRBD1. V gave up 2 bases and J gave up 5 bases; unmatched junction bases: 7. The CDR3 spans 14 residues. Germline V gives CDR1 SGDLS, CDR2 YYNGEE. CDR3 protein: CASSVQQGRDEQYF. For the CDR3, the DNA is TGTGCCAGCAGCGTGCAACAGGGGCGCGACGAGCAGTACTTC.

The chain is built from TRBV10-3 and TRBJ2-7; a possible D gene is TRBD2 (6 bases). V was shortened by 0 bases and J by 4 bases, with 13 bases between the two germline ends. This CDR3 contains 15 residues. Per germline, CDR1 ENHRY and CDR2 SYGVKD. CDR3: CAISESNGGRYEQYF. In DNA form, the CDR3 reads TGTGCCATCAGTGAGTCGAATGGAGGGAGGTACGAGCAGTACTTC.

This rearrangement joins TRBV7-2 to TRBJ2-7; TRBD2 agrees at 7 bases. CDR1 is SGHTA and CDR2 is FQGNSA in the germline V gene. V lost 4 bases, J lost 5 bases, and 11 bases stayed unmatched. CDR3 size: 15 residues. The CDR3 sequence: CASSSQAGLQNEQYF. The CDR3 region has the DNA TGTGCCAGCAGCTCTCAAGCGGGGTTGCAAAACGAGCAGTACTTC. The full variable domain, rest sourced from reference TRBV7-2 and TRBJ2-7, is GAGVSQSPSNKVTEKGKDVELRCDPISGHTALYWYRQSLGQGLEFLIYFQGNSAPDKSGLPSDRFSAERTGGSVSTLTIQRTQQEDSAVYLCASSSQAGLQNEQYFGPGTRLTVT.

V is TRBV29-1 and J is TRBJ1-2; 7 nucleotides match TRBD1. The CDR3 sequence is 11 residues long. The V and J ends lost 7 bases and 6 bases, in that order; junction bases with no gene match: 5. Per germline, CDR1 SQVTM and CDR2 ANQGSEA. CDR3 residues: CSGGQAHGYTF. CDR3 coding DNA: TGCAGCGGAGGACAGGCCCATGGCTACACCTTC.

This clone was seen only once. This rearrangement joins TRBV2 to TRBJ1-5, with D possibly TRBD1 on 6 matching bases. CDR1 SNHLY and CDR2 FYNNEI come from the germline V gene. This CDR3 is 13 amino acids long. Trimming removed 5 bases from V and 5 bases from J, with 10 bases in between. The CDR3 here is CASSPTGYQPQHF. For the CDR3, the DNA is TGTGCCAGCAGTCCCACAGGGTATCAGCCCCAGCATTTT.

This clone has a handful of counts. The chain combines TRBV10-1 with TRBJ1-5; 7 positions match TRBD1. V shed 10 bases, J shed 0 bases, and the junction held 15 bases outside the gene matches. There are 17 residues in the CDR3. The V gene's germline CDR1 is WNHNN and CDR2 SYGVQD (reference sequence). The CDR3 spells CATPHPDRENSNQPQHF. In DNA form, the CDR3 reads TGCGCCACACCCCACCCTGACAGGGAAAATAGCAATCAGCCCCAGCATTTT.

This clone was seen a handful of times. The rearrangement links TRBV19 to TRBJ2-2; the match to TRBD2 covers 8 bases. V trimming: 9 bases; J trimming: 6 bases; junction bases outside the gene matches: 12. This CDR3 has 15 amino acids. Germline-derived CDR1 and CDR2 are LNHDA and SQIVND (reference sequence). Here the CDR3 DNA reads TGTGCCAGCGCCCGGGGGGGAGGCCTAGCCGGGGAGCTGTTTTTT. It is translated as CASARGGGLAGELFF.

CDR3 loop: CASSLEGTIGYTF. Written as DNA, the CDR3 is TGCGCCAGCAGCTTGGAAGGGACAATTGGCTACACCTTC. This sequence joins TRBV5-1 and TRBJ1-2; possibly TRBD1 for D (6 bases). The V end lost 0 bases, the J end lost 7 bases, and 10 bases lay between the germline ends. The CDR3 runs to 13 residues. Germline V gene sequence: CDR1 SGHRS, CDR2 YFSETQ. The variable domain in full, completed from reference TRBV5-1 and TRBJ1-2, reads KAGVTQTPRYLIKTRGQQVTLSCSPISGHRSVSWYQQTPGQGLQFLFEYFSETQRNKGNFPGRFSGRQFSNSRSEMNVSTLELGDSALYLCASSLEGTIGYTFGSGTRLTVV.

V gene TRBV18 combines with J gene TRBJ1-5; a weak D match, TRBD1 (6 bases). V lost 3 bases and J 2 bases, leaving 17 bases between the germline ends. Germline V gene sequence: CDR1 KGHSH, CDR2 LQKENI. The CDR3 consists of 17 residues. CDR3 in amino acids: CASSPPGRGGGNQPQHF. The CDR3 DNA follows: TGTGCCAGCTCACCCCCGGGCAGGGGCGGAGGCAATCAGCCCCAGCATTTT.

The rearrangement joins TRBV6-6 to TRBJ2-7, with D possibly being TRBD1 (5 bases). The CDR3 is made up of 16 amino acids. Germline lookup yields CDR1 MNHNY and CDR2 SVGAGI (reference sequence). With 4 bases removed from V and 2 bases from J, the gap between germline ends came to 18 bases. The CDR3 coding sequence is TGTGCCAGCAGTTTGAGGTCCCAGGGTCCTACCTACGAGCAGTACTTC. As protein: CASSLRSQGPTYEQYF.

This clone was seen more than once but under ten times. The chain is built from TRBV3-1 (or the pseudogene TRBV3-2) and TRBJ1-4; TRBD1 agrees at 12 bases. Germline CDR1 and CDR2: LGHDT and YNNKEL (reference sequence). CDR3 length equals 16 residues. J was trimmed by 4 bases and V by 4 bases; bases with no gene match: 4. The CDR3 DNA reads as TGTGCCAGCAGCCTCGGGACAGGGGGCATTAATGAAAAACTGTTTTTT. Translating it yields CASSLGTGGINEKLFF.

V gene TRBV6-1 combines with J gene TRBJ2-5; D possibly corresponds to TRBD2 (5 bases). Germline V CDR1 and CDR2: MNHNS, SASEGT. The V end lost 4 bases, the J end lost 2 bases, and 26 bases lay between the germline ends. CDR3 size: 19 residues. The CDR3 loop reads CASSGSEHPLYRGQETQYF. CDR3 DNA sequence: TGTGCCAGCAGTGGCTCGGAGCATCCGTTATATAGAGGGCAAGAGACCCAGTACTTC.

CDR3 nucleotides: TGTGCCAGCAGTTACTCGGCGGAGGGCACAGATACGCAGTATTTT. It yields the protein CASSYSAEGTDTQYF. V usage is TRBV6-5 and J usage is TRBJ2-3; D perhaps matches TRBD2 (5 bases). CDR3 size: 15 residues. Germline assignment: CDR1 MNHEY and CDR2 SVGAGI. V gave up 0 bases and J gave up 1 base, with 8 bases separating them.

The chain carries TRBV7-2 and TRBJ2-3, with TRBD2 matching over 9 bases. CDR1 SGHTA and CDR2 FQGNSA come from the germline V gene. This CDR3 comprises 17 residues. V was clipped by 2 bases and J by 0 bases; unmatched bases: 6. Here the CDR3 reads CASSLPRAGGSTDTQYF. The CDR3 DNA reads as TGTGCCAGCAGCTTACCCCGCGCGGGGGGGAGCACAGATACGCAGTATTTT.

This chain uses TRBV7-2 with TRBJ2-5, with D possibly being TRBD1 (7 bases). Trimming took off 3 bases at V and 4 bases at J, with 15 bases between the two ends. Germline V gene sequence: CDR1 SGHTA, CDR2 FQGNSA. The CDR3 is 15 amino acids. In nucleotides, the CDR3 is TGTGCCAGCAGCTTCGGAGACAGGGAGGCAGAGACCCAGTACTTC. Translation gives CASSFGDREAETQYF.

The rearrangement uses TRBV6-6 and TRBJ2-3; D is unresolved. Germline CDR1 MNHNY, CDR2 SVGAGI (reference sequence). CDR3 length equals 14 residues. The V gene lost 5 bases and the J gene lost 1 base, with 10 bases spanning the gap. CDR3 loop: CASSGRTGTDTQYF. The CDR3 nucleotides are TGTGCCAGCAGTGGCCGCACAGGCACAGATACGCAGTATTTT.

The chain employs TRBV11-2 and TRBJ1-3, with 9 bases that match TRBD1. The J segment lost 4 bases and the V segment lost 3 bases, leaving 4 bases of the junction unmatched. The CDR3 contains 15 residues. The germline V gene has CDR1 SGHAT and CDR2 FQNNGV. The chain's CDR3 is CASSLSTGGGNTIYF. CDR3 sequence (DNA): TGTGCCAGCAGCTTGTCGACAGGGGGGGGAAACACCATATATTTT.

V gene TRBV5-6 combines with J gene TRBJ2-7; TRBD1 matches at 7 bases. V lost 3 bases, J lost 2 bases, and 2 bases stayed unmatched. This CDR3 spans 13 amino acids. Per germline, CDR1 SGHDT and CDR2 YYEEEE. CDR3 in amino acids: CASSWDSTYEQYF. CDR3 in DNA: TGTGCCAGCAGCTGGGACAGTACCTACGAGCAGTACTTC.

This clone was picked up a small number of times. The V and J genes are TRBV28 and TRBJ1-2; D is uncertain. The CDR3 sequence is 13 residues long. Per germline, CDR1 MDHEN and CDR2 SYDVKM. Trimming stripped 2 bases from V and 2 bases from J, with 6 bases between. In nucleotides, the CDR3 is TGTGCCAGCAGTTTACAACAGAACTATGGCTACACCTTC. Translated, it gives CASSLQQNYGYTF.

CDR3 in amino acids: CASSLERELYEQYF. In nucleotides, the CDR3 is TGCGCCAGCAGCTTGGAGCGGGAGCTATACGAGCAGTACTTC. The gene calls are TRBV5-1 and TRBJ2-7; 8 bases are a match to TRBD2. This CDR3 has 14 residues. Germline-derived CDR1 and CDR2 are SGHRS and YFSETQ. V lost 0 bases, J lost 4 bases, and 3 bases stayed unmatched.

The chain is built from TRBV30 and TRBJ2-1, with a tentative D call TRBD1 (6 bases). Between the trimmed V and J ends, which lost 5 bases and 7 bases, there was a span of 21 bases. The CDR3 consists of 15 residues. Germline CDR1 is GTSNPN and CDR2 is SVGIG (reference sequence). CDR3 coding DNA: TGTGCCTGGCATAAACAGGGAAGGCTCGCAAATGAGCAGTTCTTC. Residues: CAWHKQGRLANEQFF.